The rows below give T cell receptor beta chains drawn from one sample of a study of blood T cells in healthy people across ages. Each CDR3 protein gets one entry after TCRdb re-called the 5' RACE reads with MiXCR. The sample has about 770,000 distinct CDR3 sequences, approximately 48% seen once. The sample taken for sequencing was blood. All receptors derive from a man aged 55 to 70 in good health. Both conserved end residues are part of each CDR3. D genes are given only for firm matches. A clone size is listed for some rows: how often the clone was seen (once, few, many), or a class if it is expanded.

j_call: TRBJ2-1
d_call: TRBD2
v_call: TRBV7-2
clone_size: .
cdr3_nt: TGTGCCAGCAGCGTCCTAGCGGGTACCAATGAGCAGTTCTTC
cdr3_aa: CASSVLAGTNEQFF

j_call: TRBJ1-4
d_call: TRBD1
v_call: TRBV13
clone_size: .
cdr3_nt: TGTGCCAGCAGCTCAAGGACAGGGGCGGAGGAAAAACTGTTTTTT
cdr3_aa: CASSSRTGAEEKLFF

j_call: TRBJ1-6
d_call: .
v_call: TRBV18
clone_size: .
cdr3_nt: TGTGCCAGCTCACCGACACAGGCCTATAATTCACCCCTCCACTTT
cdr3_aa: CASSPTQAYNSPLHF

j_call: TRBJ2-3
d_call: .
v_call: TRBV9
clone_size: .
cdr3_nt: TGTGCCAGCAGCGCCCTGGCCCAGAAGTGGGACACAGATACGCAGTATTTT
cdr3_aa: CASSALAQKWDTDTQYF

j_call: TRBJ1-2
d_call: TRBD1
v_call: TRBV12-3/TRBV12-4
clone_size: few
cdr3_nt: TGTGCCAGCAGTTTGGCCTCAGGGGGGAACGGCTACACCTTC
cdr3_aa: CASSLASGGNGYTF

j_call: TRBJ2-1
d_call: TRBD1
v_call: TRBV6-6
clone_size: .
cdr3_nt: TGTGCCAGCAGTTTTACCGGACAGGGACCCTACAATGAGCAGTTCTTC
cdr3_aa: CASSFTGQGPYNEQFF

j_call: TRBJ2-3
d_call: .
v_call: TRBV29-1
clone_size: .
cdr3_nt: TGCAGCGTTGAAGATGTGTCGGGCCCCCCTTCATACACAGATACGCAGTATTTT
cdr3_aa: CSVEDVSGPPSYTDTQYF

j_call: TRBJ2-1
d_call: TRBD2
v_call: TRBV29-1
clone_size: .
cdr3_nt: TGCAGCGTCGTCGGACTAGCGGGGGGCCTTTCCTACAATGAGCAGTTCTTC
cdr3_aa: CSVVGLAGGLSYNEQFF

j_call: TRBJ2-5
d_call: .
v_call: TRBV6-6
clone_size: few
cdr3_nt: TGTGCCAGCAGTTACGGCTCAGGGGAGGCAGAGACCCAGTACTTC
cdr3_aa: CASSYGSGEAETQYF

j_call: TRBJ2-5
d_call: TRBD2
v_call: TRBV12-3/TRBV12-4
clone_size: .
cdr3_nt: TGTGCCAGCAGTTTAGGCGGGGGGGCCGGACGGGCTAGTTCGACCCAGTACTTC
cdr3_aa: CASSLGGGAGRASSTQYF

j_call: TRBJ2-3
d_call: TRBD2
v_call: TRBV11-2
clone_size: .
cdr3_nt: TGTGCCAGCAGCTCCTTAGCGGGGGGCGGGTCGACAGATACGCAGTATTTT
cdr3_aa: CASSSLAGGGSTDTQYF

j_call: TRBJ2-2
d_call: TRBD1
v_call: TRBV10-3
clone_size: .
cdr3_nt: TGTGCCATCAGCCTCGAGGGGGCGAAGACCGGGGAGCTGTTTTTT
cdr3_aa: CAISLEGAKTGELFF

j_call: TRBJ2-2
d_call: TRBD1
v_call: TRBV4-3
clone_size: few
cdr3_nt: TGCGCCAGCAGCCAACGGACAGGGGACACCGGGGAGCTGTTTTTT
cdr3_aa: CASSQRTGDTGELFF

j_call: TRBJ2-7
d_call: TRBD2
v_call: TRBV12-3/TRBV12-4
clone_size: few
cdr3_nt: TGTGCCAGCAGTTTATCTAGCGGGGGGGCCCCCTACGAGCAGTACTTC
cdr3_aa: CASSLSSGGAPYEQYF

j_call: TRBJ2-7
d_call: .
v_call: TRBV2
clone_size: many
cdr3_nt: TGTGCCAGCATGCCCGGGGTAGTCTCCTACGAGCAGTACTTC
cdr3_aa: CASMPGVVSYEQYF

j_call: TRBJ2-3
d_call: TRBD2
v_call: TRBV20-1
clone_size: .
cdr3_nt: TGCAGTGCTAGCCCCCGATTAAGCGGGGGAGACACAGATACGCAGTATTTT
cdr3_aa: CSASPRLSGGDTDTQYF

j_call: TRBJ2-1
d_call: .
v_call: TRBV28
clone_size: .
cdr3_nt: TGTGCCAGCAGTGGACTATCCTCCTACAATGAGCAGTTCTTC
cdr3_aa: CASSGLSSYNEQFF

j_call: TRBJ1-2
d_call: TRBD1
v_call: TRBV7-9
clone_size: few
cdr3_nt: TGTGCCAGCAGCTTAGCAGGGGGCGATTGGTATGGCTACACCTTC
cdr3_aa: CASSLAGGDWYGYTF

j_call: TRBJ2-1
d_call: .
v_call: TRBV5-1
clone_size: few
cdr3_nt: TGCGCCAGCAGCTTGTTTGCTACGGGGAGCTCCTACAATGAGCAGTTCTTC
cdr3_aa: CASSLFATGSSYNEQFF

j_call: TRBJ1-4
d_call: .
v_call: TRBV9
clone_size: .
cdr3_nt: TGTGCCAGCAGCGTAGAGGGGGAGGACATATTGGAAAAACTGTTTTTT
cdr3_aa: CASSVEGEDILEKLFF

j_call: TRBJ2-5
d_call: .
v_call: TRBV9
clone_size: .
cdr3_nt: TGTGCCAGCAGCGGAGGGGGTGCGTTCGGGACCCAGTACTTC
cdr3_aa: CASSGGGAFGTQYF

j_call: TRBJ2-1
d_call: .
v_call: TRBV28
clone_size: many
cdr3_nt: TGTGCCAGCAGTCCCCGGGACACAAGTTACAATGAGCAGTTCTTC
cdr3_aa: CASSPRDTSYNEQFF

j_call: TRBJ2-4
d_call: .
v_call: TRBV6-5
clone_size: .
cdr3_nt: TGTGCCAGCAGTCCTCGACTAGGGACAGTCTACTTC
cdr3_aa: CASSPRLGTVYF

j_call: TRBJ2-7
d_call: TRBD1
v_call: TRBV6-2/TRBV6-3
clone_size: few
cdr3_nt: TGTGCCAGCAGGACCTACAGGGGGTCCTACGAGCAGTACTTC
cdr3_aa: CASRTYRGSYEQYF

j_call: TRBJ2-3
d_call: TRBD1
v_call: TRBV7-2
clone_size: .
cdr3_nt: TGTGCCAGCAGTAAAAGAAGAGGGGGCGCGGATACGCAGTATTTT
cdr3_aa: CASSKRRGGADTQYF

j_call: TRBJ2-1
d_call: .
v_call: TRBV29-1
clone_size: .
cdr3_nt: TGCAGCGTTGAAGGGCGTATGGGGCGGAAATCCGGCAATGAGCAGTTCTTC
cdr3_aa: CSVEGRMGRKSGNEQFF

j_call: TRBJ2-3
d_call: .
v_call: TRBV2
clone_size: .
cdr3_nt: TGTGCCAGCATAGCTTTCAGCGAGGTGGCAGATACGCAGTATTTT
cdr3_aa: CASIAFSEVADTQYF

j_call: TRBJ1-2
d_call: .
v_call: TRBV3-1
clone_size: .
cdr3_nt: TGTGCCAGCAGCCAAGATCCCGGCTCGTGGTATGGCTACACCTTC
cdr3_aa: CASSQDPGSWYGYTF

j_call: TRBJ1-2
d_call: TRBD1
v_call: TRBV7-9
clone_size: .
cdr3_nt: TGTGCCAGCAGCTACGGGGACAGCTATGGCTACACCTTC
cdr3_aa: CASSYGDSYGYTF

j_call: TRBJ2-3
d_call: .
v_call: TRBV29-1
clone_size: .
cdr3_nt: TGCAGCGTATATCCACACAAAGGAAGGGCAGGGACCCTGGAGGATACGCAGTATTTT
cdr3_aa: CSVYPHKGRAGTLEDTQYF

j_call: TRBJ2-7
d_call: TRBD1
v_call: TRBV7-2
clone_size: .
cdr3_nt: TGTGCCAGCAGCCGGGACAGGGGGCATCCCTACGAGCAGTACTTC
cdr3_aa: CASSRDRGHPYEQYF

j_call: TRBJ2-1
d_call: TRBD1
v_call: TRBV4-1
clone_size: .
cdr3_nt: TGCGCCAGCAGCCAAGGCAGGGGGCTTAGTGAGCAGTTCTTC
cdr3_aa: CASSQGRGLSEQFF

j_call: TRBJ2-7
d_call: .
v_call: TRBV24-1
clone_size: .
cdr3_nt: TGTGCCACCAGTGACGACGACAGGTCGAGCTCCTACAATGAGCAGTACTTC
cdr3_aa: CATSDDDRSSSYNEQYF

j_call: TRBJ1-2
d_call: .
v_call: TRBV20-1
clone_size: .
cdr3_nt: TGCAGTGCTAGCTCAGGGCCGACTAACTATGGCTACACCTTC
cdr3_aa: CSASSGPTNYGYTF

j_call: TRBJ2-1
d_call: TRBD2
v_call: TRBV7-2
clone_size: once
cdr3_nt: TGTGCCAACAGCTTAGGTCTAGCGGGGGGAGGCGCCTACAATGAGCAGTTCTTC
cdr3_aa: CANSLGLAGGGAYNEQFF

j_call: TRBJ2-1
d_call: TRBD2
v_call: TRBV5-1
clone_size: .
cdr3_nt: TGCGCCAGCAGCCTGAGGATGGGCGGGGGGGCCGAGTACAATGAGCAGTTCTTC
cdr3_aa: CASSLRMGGGAEYNEQFF

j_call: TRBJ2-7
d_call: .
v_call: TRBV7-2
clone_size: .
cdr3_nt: TGTGCCAGCAGCTTTCACAGGGAGTCCTACGAGCAGTACTTC
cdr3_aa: CASSFHRESYEQYF

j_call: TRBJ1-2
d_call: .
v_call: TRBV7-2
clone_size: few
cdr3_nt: TGTGCCAGCAGCTCAGACCAAGCTGTAGGGGGCTACACCTTC
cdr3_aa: CASSSDQAVGGYTF

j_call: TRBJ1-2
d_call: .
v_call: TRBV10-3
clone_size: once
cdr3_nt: TGTGCCGTCAGTGATAATTCTCAGGTCTATGGCTACACCTTC
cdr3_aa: CAVSDNSQVYGYTF